The clone carrying this TCR beta chain was recorded a few times. What it binds is unknown. This specimen belongs to a study of cytomegalovirus exposure and HLA in healthy donors. Regarding the study as a whole: TCR beta chains numbering some 160 were designated cytomegalovirus-associated. The authors later linked a missense DCLRE1C variant to TCR beta V- and J-gene trimming.

The PCR ran on 60 Vbeta and 13 Jbeta primers. Per the original methods: The authors later counted tens of millions of unique TCR beta chains, 8.5 million to 13 million of them shared. Measured with immunoSEQ multiplex PCR; TCRdb has only the in-frame clones, and not every one. V, J and clone size reflect that table, while D and trimming were determined from the DNA. The table records some 98,000 clones, under 80% of them present only once. In germline, CDR1 is MNHEY, CDR2 SVGAGI. The CDR3 totals 14 residues. Germline trimming cut 5 bases from V and 4 bases from J; bases unmatched to any gene: 4. This chain connects TRBV6-5 to TRBJ2-1; TRBD2 matches at 8 bases. This receptor was taken from a human donor in good health. Source material: PBMCs. The CDR3 region has the DNA TGTGCCAGCAGTAAGCGGGAGTGGTACAATGAGCAGTTCTTC. Its protein product is CASSKREWYNEQFF.